The 7 T cell receptor beta chains presented below share a single source sample, sequenced in a study of identical twins. Using its own MiXCR run on the 5' RACE reads, TCRdb lists one record per CDR3 protein. The data contain 200,000 to 250,000 distinct CDR3 sequences, 7.5% of them singletons. This sample also appeared in a second study, on yellow fever vaccine responses in identical twins.

Sequenced: memory (CD45RO+) T cells sorted from blood. The source is a woman younger than 30 in good health.

The J gene is TRBJ1-2, the V gene TRBV7-2; a weak D match, TRBD1 (6 bases). This CDR3 has 15 residues. CDR1 SGHTA and CDR2 FQGNSA come from the germline V gene. The V gene lost 4 bases and the J gene lost 4 bases, with 16 bases spanning the gap. The CDR3 loop is CASSSNLGAPYGYTF. The CDR3 bases are TGTGCCAGCAGCTCCAACTTGGGGGCCCCCTATGGCTACACCTTC.

This clonotype was detected only a few times. The chain combines TRBV5-1 with TRBJ2-5; 13 bases map to TRBD2. The germline V gene encodes CDR1 SGHRS and CDR2 YFSETQ. The junction had 11 bases not matched to a gene; V was cut back by 4 bases and J by 2 bases. There are 18 residues in the CDR3. The CDR3 loop reads CASSGGAPGLAGQETQYF. The CDR3 DNA reads as TGCGCCAGCAGCGGGGGGGCTCCGGGACTAGCGGGGCAAGAGACCCAGTACTTC.

This clonotype was counted a few times. The chain carries TRBV5-6 and TRBJ1-2; D not certain. Trimming took 0 bases from V and 4 from J, leaving 10 bases between them. CDR3 size: 14 residues. Germline CDR1 and CDR2: SGHDT and YYEEEE. CDR3 DNA: TGTGCCAGCAGCTTGGTCGGGAGATCCTATGGCTACACCTTC. Protein sequence: CASSLVGRSYGYTF. Supplemented by reference TRBV5-6 and TRBJ1-2, the full variable domain reads DAGVTQSPTHLIKTRGQQVTLRCSPKSGHDTVSWYQQALGQGPQFIFQYYEEEERQRGNFPDRFSGHQFPNYSSELNVNALLLGDSALYLCASSLVGRSYGYTFGSGTRLTVV.

The chain couples TRBV20-1 to TRBJ2-7, with a weak D call TRBD1 (6 bases). This CDR3 contains 13 residues. CDR1 and CDR2 (germline): DFQATT, SNEGSKA (reference sequence). Trimming removed 1 base at V and 6 bases at J, with 13 bases between. Here the CDR3 DNA reads TGCAGTGCTAGAGCCCTACAGGGAATCGAGCAGTACTTC. Translated: CSARALQGIEQYF.

This rearrangement joins TRBV30 to TRBJ2-3, with TRBD1 matching 7 bases. The germline CDR1 and CDR2 sequences are GTSNPN and SVGIG (reference sequence). Losses at the gene ends were 1 base for V and 2 bases for J; bases not matched to a gene: 9. The CDR3 runs to 16 residues. The CDR3 DNA reads as TGTGCCTGGAGTGCCAACAGGGGATATACCACAGATACGCAGTATTTT. It encodes CAWSANRGYTTDTQYF.

The chain has TRBV4-2 and TRBJ2-7; TRBD2 might be the D (5 bases). Germline V gives CDR1 LGHNA, CDR2 YNFKEQ. V was pared by 4 bases and J by 1 base, with 14 bases between. The CDR3 is 15 amino acids. CDR3 sequence (DNA): TGTGCCAGCAGCCGGGGAACGGGCGGGTCCTACGAGCAGTACTTC. It is translated as CASSRGTGGSYEQYF.

This clonotype was picked up a small number of times. The chain has TRBV24-1 and TRBJ2-1; a possible D gene is TRBD1 (6 bases). CDR1 and CDR2 (germline): KGHDR, SFDVKD. CDR3 length equals 16 residues. The ends were cut back, 3 bases at V and 8 bases at J, with 19 bases in the middle. The CDR3 nucleotides are TGTGCCACCAGTGATAATGGACAGACTCCAGGCGATGAGCAGTTCTTC. Its protein is CATSDNGQTPGDEQFF.